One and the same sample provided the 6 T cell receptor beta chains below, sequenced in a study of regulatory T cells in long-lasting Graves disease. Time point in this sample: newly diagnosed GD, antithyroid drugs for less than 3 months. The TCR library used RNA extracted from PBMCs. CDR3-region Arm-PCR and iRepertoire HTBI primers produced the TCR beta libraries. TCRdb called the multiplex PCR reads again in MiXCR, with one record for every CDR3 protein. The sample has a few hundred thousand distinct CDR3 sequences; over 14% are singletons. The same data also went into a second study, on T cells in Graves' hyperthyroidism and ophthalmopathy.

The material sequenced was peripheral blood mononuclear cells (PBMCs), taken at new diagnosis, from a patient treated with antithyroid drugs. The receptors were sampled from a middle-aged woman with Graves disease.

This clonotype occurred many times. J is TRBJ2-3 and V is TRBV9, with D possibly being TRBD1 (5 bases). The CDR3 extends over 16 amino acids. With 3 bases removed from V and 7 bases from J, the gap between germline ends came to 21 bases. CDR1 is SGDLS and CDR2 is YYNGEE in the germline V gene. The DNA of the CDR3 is TGTGCCAGCAGCGCAACAGGACGGAACGGCCTAAATACGCAGTATTTT. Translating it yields CASSATGRNGLNTQYF.

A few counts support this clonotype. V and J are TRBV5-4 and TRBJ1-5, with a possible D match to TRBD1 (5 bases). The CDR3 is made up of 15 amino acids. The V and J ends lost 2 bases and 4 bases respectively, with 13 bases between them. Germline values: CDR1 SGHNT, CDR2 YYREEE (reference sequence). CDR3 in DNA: TGTGCCAGCAGCTTCCTCCGAGACAGTAATCAGCCCCAGCATTTT. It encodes CASSFLRDSNQPQHF.

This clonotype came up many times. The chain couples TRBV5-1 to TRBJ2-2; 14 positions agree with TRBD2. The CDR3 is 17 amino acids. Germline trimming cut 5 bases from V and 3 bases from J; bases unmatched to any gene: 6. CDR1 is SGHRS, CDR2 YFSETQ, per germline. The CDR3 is CASSGTSGSTDTGELFF. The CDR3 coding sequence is TGCGCCAGCAGTGGGACTAGCGGGAGTACGGACACCGGGGAGCTGTTTTTT.

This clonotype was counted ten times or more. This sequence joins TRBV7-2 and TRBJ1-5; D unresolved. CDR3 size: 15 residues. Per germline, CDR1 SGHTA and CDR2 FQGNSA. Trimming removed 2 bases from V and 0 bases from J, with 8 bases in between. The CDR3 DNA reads TGTGCCAGCAGCTTATTAGGGCATAGCAATCAGCCCCAGCATTTT. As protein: CASSLLGHSNQPQHF.

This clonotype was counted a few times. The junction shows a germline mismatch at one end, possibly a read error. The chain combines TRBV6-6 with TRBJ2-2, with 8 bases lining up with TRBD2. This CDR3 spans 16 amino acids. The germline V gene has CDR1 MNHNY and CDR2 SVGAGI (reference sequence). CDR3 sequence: CASSYSFSGNAGELFF. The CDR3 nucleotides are TGTGCCAGCAGTTACTCGTTTAGCGGGAACGCCGGGGAGCTGTTTTTT.

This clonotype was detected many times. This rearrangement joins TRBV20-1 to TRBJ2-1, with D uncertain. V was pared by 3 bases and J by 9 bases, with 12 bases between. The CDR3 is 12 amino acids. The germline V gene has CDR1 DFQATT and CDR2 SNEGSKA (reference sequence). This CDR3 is CSARVLDVEQFF. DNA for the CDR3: TGCAGTGCTAGGGTTCTAGATGTTGAGCAGTTCTTC.